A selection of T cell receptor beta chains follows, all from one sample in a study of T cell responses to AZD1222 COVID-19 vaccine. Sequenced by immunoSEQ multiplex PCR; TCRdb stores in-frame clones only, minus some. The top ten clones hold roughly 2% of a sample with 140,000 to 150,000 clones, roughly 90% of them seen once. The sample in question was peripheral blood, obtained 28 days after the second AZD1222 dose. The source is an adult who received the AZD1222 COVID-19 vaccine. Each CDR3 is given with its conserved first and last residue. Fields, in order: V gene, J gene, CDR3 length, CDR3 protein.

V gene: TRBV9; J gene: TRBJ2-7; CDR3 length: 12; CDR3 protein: CASSPHSGEQYF
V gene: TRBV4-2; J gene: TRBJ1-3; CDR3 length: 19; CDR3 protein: CASSRKPPERVRIGNTIYF
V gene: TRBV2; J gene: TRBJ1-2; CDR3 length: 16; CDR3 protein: CASSENSRGGYNGYTF
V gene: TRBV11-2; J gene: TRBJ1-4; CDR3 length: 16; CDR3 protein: CASSLGDRGAYEKLFF
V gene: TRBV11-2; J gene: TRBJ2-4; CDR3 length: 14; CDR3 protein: CASSLSRGEGIQYF
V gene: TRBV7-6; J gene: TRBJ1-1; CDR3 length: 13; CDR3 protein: CASRSDMNTEAFF
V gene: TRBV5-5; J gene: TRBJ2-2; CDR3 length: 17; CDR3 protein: CASSKDRGHLNTGELFF
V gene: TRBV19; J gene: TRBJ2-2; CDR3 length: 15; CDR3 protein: CASSTQGKWAGELFF
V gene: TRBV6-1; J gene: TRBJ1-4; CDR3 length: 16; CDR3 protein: CASSVGSWGIREKLFF
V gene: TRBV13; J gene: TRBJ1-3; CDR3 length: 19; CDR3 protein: CASSSSTGRSRAAGNTIYF
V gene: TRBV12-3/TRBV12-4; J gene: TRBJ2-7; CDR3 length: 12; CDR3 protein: CASTVGSHEQYF
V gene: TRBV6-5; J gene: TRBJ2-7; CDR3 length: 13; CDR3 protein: CASSSPRHHEQYF
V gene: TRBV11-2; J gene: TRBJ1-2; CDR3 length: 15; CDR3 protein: CASRSPRQGAGGYTF
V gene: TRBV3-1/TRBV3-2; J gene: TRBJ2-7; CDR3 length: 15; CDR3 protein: CASSPLLGGFYEQYF
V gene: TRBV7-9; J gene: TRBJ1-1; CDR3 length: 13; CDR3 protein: CASSLAVSTEAFF
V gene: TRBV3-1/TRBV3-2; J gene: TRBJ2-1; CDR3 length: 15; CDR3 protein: CASSQVGGRRGEQFF
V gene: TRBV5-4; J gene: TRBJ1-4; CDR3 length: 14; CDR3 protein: CASPSGQNNEKLFF
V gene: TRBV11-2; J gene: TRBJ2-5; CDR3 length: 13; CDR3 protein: CAASGKGQETQYF
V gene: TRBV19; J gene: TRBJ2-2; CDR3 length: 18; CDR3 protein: CASSIERGRITPTGELFF
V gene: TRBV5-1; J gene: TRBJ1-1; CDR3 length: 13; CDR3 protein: CASRIQGNTEAFF
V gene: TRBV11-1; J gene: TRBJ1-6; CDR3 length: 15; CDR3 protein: CASSFRTGPLSPLHF
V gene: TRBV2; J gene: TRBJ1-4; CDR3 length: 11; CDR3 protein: CASSEENLPIF
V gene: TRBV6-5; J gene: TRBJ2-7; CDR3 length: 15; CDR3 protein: CASRETGEVGYEQYF
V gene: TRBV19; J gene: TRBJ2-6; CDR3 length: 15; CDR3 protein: CASSIEISGANVLTF
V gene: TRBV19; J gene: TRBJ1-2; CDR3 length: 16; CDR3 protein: CASSIDHPGINYGYTF
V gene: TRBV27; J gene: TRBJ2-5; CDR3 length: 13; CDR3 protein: CASSPREGETQYF
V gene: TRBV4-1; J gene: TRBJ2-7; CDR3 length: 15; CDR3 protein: CASSERDRNSYEQYF
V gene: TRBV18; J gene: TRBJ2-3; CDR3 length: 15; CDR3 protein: CASSPVPSGTDTQYF
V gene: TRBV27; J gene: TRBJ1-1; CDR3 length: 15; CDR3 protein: CASRSYLRWGTEAFF
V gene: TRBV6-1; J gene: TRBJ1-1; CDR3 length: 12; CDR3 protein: CASSEGAVSAFF
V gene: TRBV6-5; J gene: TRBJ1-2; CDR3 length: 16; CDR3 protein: CASSYPPGQGNYGYTF
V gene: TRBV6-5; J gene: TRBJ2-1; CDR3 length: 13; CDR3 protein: CASSYKPPGEEFF
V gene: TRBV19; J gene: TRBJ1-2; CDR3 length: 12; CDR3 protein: CASTNGGYGYTF
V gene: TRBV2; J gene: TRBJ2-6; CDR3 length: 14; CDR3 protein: CASAKESGANVLTF
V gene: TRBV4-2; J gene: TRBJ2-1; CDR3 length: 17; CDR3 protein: CASSQVAGGRAYNEQFF
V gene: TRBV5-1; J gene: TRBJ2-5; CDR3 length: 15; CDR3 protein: CASSPGLAVQETQYF
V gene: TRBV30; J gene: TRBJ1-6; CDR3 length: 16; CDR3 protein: CAWSVRTSSYNSPLHF
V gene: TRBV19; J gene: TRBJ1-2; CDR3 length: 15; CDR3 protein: CASSTRGTNPDGYTF
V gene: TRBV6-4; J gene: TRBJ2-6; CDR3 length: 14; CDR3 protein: CASSPSEGANVLTF
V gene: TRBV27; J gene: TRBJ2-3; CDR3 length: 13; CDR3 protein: CASSQTDWDTQYF
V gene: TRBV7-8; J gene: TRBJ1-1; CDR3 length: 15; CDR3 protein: CASSLSTGRNTEAFF
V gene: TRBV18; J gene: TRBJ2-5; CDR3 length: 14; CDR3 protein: CASSIGQSQETQYF
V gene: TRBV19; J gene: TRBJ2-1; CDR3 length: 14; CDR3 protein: CASSIVGGQPEQFF
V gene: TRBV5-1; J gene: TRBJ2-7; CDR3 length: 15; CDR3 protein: CASSSLQGGGNEQYF
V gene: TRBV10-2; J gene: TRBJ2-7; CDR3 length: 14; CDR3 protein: CASSGWQGDNEQYF
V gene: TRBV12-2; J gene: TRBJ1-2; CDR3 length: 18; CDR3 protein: CASRLAGQGRNPKAGYTF
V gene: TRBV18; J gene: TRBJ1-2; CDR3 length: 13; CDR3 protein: CASSPEQGHGYTF
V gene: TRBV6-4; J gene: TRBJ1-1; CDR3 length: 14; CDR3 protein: CASSDQARVTEAFF